This T cell receptor (beta chain) was recovered during a study of regulatory T cells in long-lasting Graves disease. As to time point: persistent/refractory GD, antithyroid drugs over 5 years with positive TRAb. PBMC RNA was the source of the TCR library. Per the germline V gene, CDR1 is LNHDA and CDR2 is SQIVND (reference sequence). Trimming removed 4 bases from V and 1 base from J, with 8 bases in between. The CDR3 runs to 14 residues. The sample holds a few counts of this clonotype. According to the study, TCR beta libraries were built with iRepertoire HTBI primers and CDR3-region Arm-PCR. TCRdb fed the multiplex PCR reads into MiXCR, producing one record per CDR3 protein. The table shows 300,000 to 400,000 distinct CDR3 sequences, with 15% to 20% occurring only once.

This specimen was peripheral blood mononuclear cells (PBMCs), taken when the disease was refractory, from a patient treated with antithyroid drugs. The V call is TRBV19, the J call TRBJ1-5; D is undetermined. The sequence came from a female donor with Graves disease. CDR3 DNA sequence: TGTGCCAGTAGTAAGGGATCCAGCAATCAGCCCCAGCATTTT. It yields the protein CASSKGSSNQPQHF.